This TCR beta chain was profiled in a study of cytomegalovirus exposure and HLA in healthy donors. General study results and limits: The authors listed approximately 150 TCR beta chains as cytomegalovirus-associated.

The CDR3 is made up of 14 amino acids. The V end lost 4 bases, the J end lost 4 bases, and 14 bases lay between the germline ends. Germline V CDR1 and CDR2: SGHRS, YFSETQ. The protocol was immunoSEQ multiplex PCR, while the TCRdb copy is restricted to in-frame clones and leaves out a portion. The sample shows some 200,000 clones, around 83% of them seen only once. This clone was observed many times. What it binds is not known. Material for sequencing was PBMCs. J is TRBJ1-1 and V is TRBV5-1; tentatively, D is TRBD1 (6 bases). The receptor was derived from a young woman in good health and CMV-seropositive. CDR3 amino acids: CASSRVQGSTEAFF. CDR3 in DNA: TGCGCCAGCAGCAGGGTCCAGGGGTCCACTGAAGCTTTCTTT.